This TCR beta chain was sequenced in a study of regulatory T cells in long-lasting Graves disease. Study-wide points: Thyroid tissue was not sampled; only peripheral blood was.

Sequencing libraries for TCR beta were prepared with iRepertoire HTBI primers and Arm-PCR of CDR3 regions. MiXCR, applied by TCRdb to the multiplex PCR reads, yields one record per CDR3 protein. The profile covers roughly 500,000 distinct CDR3 sequences, with approximately 14% appearing a single time and around a sixth taken by the ten largest. Germline V gives CDR1 DFQATT, CDR2 SNEGSKA (reference sequence). V shed 0 bases and J 4 bases; nucleotides not matched to a gene: 6. CDR3 length equals 14 residues. Time point given: newly diagnosed GD, antithyroid drugs for less than 3 months. Construction of the TCR library relied on RNA isolated from PBMCs. The table lists this clonotype with a few counts. Its antigen is still unknown. The sample also formed part of further work on T cells in Graves' hyperthyroidism and ophthalmopathy.

The chain carries TRBV20-1 and TRBJ2-7, with 7 bases matching TRBD2. The source was peripheral blood mononuclear cells (PBMCs), collected at new diagnosis, from a patient treated with antithyroid drugs. This TCR was recovered from a woman in her forties or fifties with Graves disease. The CDR3: CSARDTTSEYEQYF. The CDR3 DNA sequence: TGCAGTGCTAGAGATACCACTAGCGAGTACGAGCAGTACTTC.